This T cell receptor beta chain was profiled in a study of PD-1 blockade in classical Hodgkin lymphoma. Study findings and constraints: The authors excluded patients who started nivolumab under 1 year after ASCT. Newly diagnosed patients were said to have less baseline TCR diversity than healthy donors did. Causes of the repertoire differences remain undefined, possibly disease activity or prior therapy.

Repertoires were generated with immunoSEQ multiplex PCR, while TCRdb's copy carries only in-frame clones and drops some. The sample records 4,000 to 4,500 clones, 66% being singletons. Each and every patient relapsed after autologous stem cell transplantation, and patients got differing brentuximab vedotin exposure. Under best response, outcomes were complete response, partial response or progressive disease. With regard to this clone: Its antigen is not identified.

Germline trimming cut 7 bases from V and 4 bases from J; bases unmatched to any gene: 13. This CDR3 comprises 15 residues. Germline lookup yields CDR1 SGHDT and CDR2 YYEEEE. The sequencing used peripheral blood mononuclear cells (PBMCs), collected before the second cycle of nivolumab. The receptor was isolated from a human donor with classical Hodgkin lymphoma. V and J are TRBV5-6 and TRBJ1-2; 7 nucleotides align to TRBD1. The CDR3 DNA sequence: TGTGCCAGCGGGAGGGACAGTCGAAAGACCTATGGCTACACCTTC. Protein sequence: CASGRDSRKTYGYTF.